The 30 T cell receptor beta chains below were found in one sample sequenced in a study of T cells in Graves' hyperthyroidism and ophthalmopathy. Template material for amplifying TCR beta CDR3 regions consisted of RNA transcripts. Researchers ran a first-round RT-PCR on the TCR CDR3 using the HTBI primer set. TCRdb recomputed calls from the multiplex PCR reads with MiXCR, one row per CDR3 protein. The table includes some 440,000 distinct CDR3 sequences, 15% to 19% detected once. The sample was blood. These receptors were collected from a woman between 18 and 29 years old with Graves' hyperthyroidism.

The table lists this clonotype with many counts. The chain joins TRBV12-3 or TRBV12-4 to TRBJ2-5; D possibly matches TRBD1 or TRBD2 (5 bases each). With 5 bases removed from V and 5 bases from J, the gap between germline ends came to 12 bases. This CDR3 is built from 13 residues. In DNA, the CDR3 is TGTGCCAGCAGTAATGACAGAGGGGAGACCCAGTACTTC. This codes for CASSNDRGETQYF.

This clonotype was picked up a small number of times. One end of the junction fails to match germline, which may point to a read error. CDR3 nucleotide sequence: TGCGCCAGCAGCCGAGCGGGAGACTCCAACGAGCAGTACTTC. Translating it yields CASSRAGDSNEQYF. This rearrangement joins TRBV4-1 to TRBJ2-7, with TRBD2 matching over 8 bases. The CDR3 contains 14 residues. The germline gives CDR1 MGHRA, CDR2 YSYEKL.

This clonotype was picked up many times. The genes are TRBV11-2 and TRBJ2-3; no firm D call. The CDR3 contains 12 residues. V lost 1 base and J lost 5, with 4 bases in between. The germline V gene has CDR1 SGHAT and CDR2 FQNNGV. CDR3 residues: CASSLGVDTQYF. CDR3 DNA sequence: TGTGCCAGCAGCTTAGGGGTAGATACGCAGTATTTT.

This clonotype came up many times. This chain uses TRBV6-2 or TRBV6-3 with TRBJ1-5; a weak D match, TRBD1 (6 bases). The CDR3 is 14 amino acids. CDR1 MNHEY and CDR2 SVGEGT come from the germline V gene. V was clipped by 4 bases and J by 6 bases, with 13 bases between them. CDR3: CASSLETGLQPQHF. CDR3 DNA sequence: TGTGCCAGCAGTTTAGAAACAGGGCTTCAGCCCCAGCATTTT.

This clonotype was picked up many times. The chain links TRBV6-5 to TRBJ2-1; D tentatively reads TRBD1 or TRBD2 (5 bases each). Germline lookup yields CDR1 MNHEY and CDR2 SVGAGI. The CDR3 runs 16 residues. V was shortened by 2 bases and J by 2 bases, with 13 bases between the two germline ends. The CDR3 region has the DNA TGTGCCAGCAGTTACGGGGGAAAATTTGCCTACAATGAGCAGTTCTTC. As protein: CASSYGGKFAYNEQFF.

This clonotype was seen repeatedly, ten times or more. The chain employs TRBV20-1 and TRBJ1-6; tentative D call: TRBD1 (5 bases). The CDR3 extends over 15 amino acids. Germline values: CDR1 DFQATT, CDR2 SNEGSKA (reference sequence). Trimming shortened V by 0 bases and J by 7 bases, and 13 bases separated the two germline ends. In DNA form, the CDR3 reads TGCAGTGCTAGAGATGCGGGACGGATAAATTCACCCCTCCACTTT. Amino acids: CSARDAGRINSPLHF.

This clonotype was picked up a small number of times. The chain carries TRBV4-2 and TRBJ2-1, with D perhaps matching TRBD2 (7 bases). CDR3 size: 16 residues. Germline V CDR1 and CDR2: LGHNA, YNFKEQ. Trimming stripped 2 bases from V and 6 bases from J, with 17 bases between. CDR3 amino acids: CASSQSGRGPGNEQFF. Written as DNA, the CDR3 is TGTGCCAGCAGCCAATCCGGGCGGGGGCCCGGCAATGAGCAGTTCTTC.

The DNA for the CDR3 is TGTGCCAGCAGCGGGGGACATCCAAACAATCAGCCCCAGCATTTT. The encoded protein is CASSGGHPNNQPQHF. V gene TRBV9 combines with J gene TRBJ1-5; D possibly corresponds to TRBD1 (6 bases). The CDR3 sequence is 15 residues long. Trimming took off 3 bases at V and 3 bases at J, with 13 bases between the two ends. CDR1 SGDLS and CDR2 YYNGEE come from the germline V gene.

This clonotype was recorded at least ten times. The rearrangement links TRBV12-3 or TRBV12-4 to TRBJ2-1; possible D gene TRBD1, 6 bases. V lost 6 bases to trimming and J lost 0 bases, with 12 bases between them. The CDR3 length is 15 residues. CDR3 DNA sequence: TGTGCCAGCAGATCTACAGGGAGCTCCTACAATGAGCAGTTCTTC. Protein sequence: CASRSTGSSYNEQFF.

This clonotype was seen many times. This sequence joins TRBV6-2 or TRBV6-3 and TRBJ2-1; perhaps TRBD1 as D (5 bases). Germline CDR1 MNHEY, CDR2 SVGEGT. The CDR3 sequence is 15 residues long. The germline V and J ends were trimmed by 6 bases and 6 bases, with 18 bases remaining between them. This CDR3 reads CASRPRDWASNEQFF. In nucleotides, the CDR3 is TGTGCCAGCAGGCCCAGGGATTGGGCATCCAATGAGCAGTTCTTC.

This clonotype was counted ten times or more. V usage is TRBV5-6 and J usage is TRBJ1-2, with D possibly TRBD1 on 5 matching bases. Germline V gene data show CDR1 as SGHDT and CDR2 as YYEEEE. The CDR3 totals 12 residues. V lost 1 base and J 7 bases, leaving 8 bases between the germline ends. CDR3 DNA: TGTGCCAGCAGCTTGTCGACAGTTGGCTACACCTTC. It yields the protein CASSLSTVGYTF.

The V and J genes are TRBV10-1 and TRBJ1-1; no definite D call. Trimming took 0 bases from V and 1 from J, leaving 12 bases between them. The germline V gene encodes CDR1 WNHNN and CDR2 SYGVQD (reference sequence). The CDR3 runs 16 residues. DNA for the CDR3: TGCGCCAGCAGTGAGTCGGGTGGACGGCCGAACACTGAAGCTTTCTTT. Its protein is CASSESGGRPNTEAFF.

To note about this clonotype: A much larger clonotype is one base distant, so this may be a read error. V is TRBV20-1 and J is TRBJ2-1; 7 nucleotides match TRBD2. Germline CDR1 and CDR2: DFQATT and SNEGSKA (reference sequence). The CDR3 has 18 amino acids. The CDR3 region is CSARDPAGYPGSYSEQFF. As DNA, the CDR3 is TGCAGTGCTAGAGATCCAGCGGGATACCCGGGGTCATACAGTGAGCAGTTCTTC.

This clonotype appeared a few times. The rearrangement links TRBV11-1 to TRBJ1-2, with D tentatively TRBD1 (5 bases). V was pared by 7 bases and J by 5 bases, with 14 bases between. Germline values: CDR1 SGHAT, CDR2 FQDESV (reference sequence). This CDR3 comprises 13 residues. The CDR3 loop is CASNNRRIYGYTF. The CDR3 DNA follows: TGTGCCAGCAACAACAGGAGAATATATGGCTACACCTTC.

The table lists this clonotype with a few counts. V is TRBV15 and J is TRBJ2-6, with TRBD1 matching over 8 bases. The CDR3 sequence is 17 residues long. After removal of 9 bases from V and 2 bases from J, the junction contained 12 bases not matched to a gene. CDR1 is LNHNV, CDR2 YYDKDF, per germline (reference sequence). CDR3 residues: CATGGTGRLTGANVLTF. The CDR3 nucleotides read TGTGCCACTGGGGGGACAGGCCGATTGACTGGGGCCAACGTCCTGACTTTC.

This clonotype was seen at least ten times. CDR3 coding DNA: TGTGCCAGCAGTGTAGAGGGGGGGCTGAACACTGAAGCTTTCTTT. Protein sequence: CASSVEGGLNTEAFF. The rearrangement uses TRBV2 and TRBJ1-1, with D perhaps matching TRBD1 (6 bases). From germline, CDR1 is SNHLY and CDR2 FYNNEI. The V end was cut by 4 bases, the J end by 0 bases, with 12 bases between. This CDR3 is 15 amino acids long. Variable domain in full (rest from reference TRBV2 and TRBJ1-1): EPEVTQTPSHQVTQMGQEVILRCVPISNHLYFYWYRQILGQKVEFLVSFYNNEISEKSEIFDDQFSVERPDGSNFTLKIRSTKLEDSAMYFCASSVEGGLNTEAFFGQGTRLTVV.

CDR3 region: CASSLGAGTRGYTF. DNA for the CDR3: TGCGCCAGCAGCTTGGGAGCAGGGACAAGGGGCTACACCTTC. V is TRBV5-1 and J is TRBJ1-2; D is possibly TRBD1 (6 bases). V was clipped by 0 bases and J by 8 bases, with 14 bases between them. CDR1 and CDR2 from the germline V gene are SGHRS and YFSETQ. The CDR3 totals 14 residues.

This clonotype came up many times. The rearrangement joins TRBV6-1 to TRBJ2-5; no definite D call. The CDR3 has 16 amino acids. CDR1 and CDR2 from the germline V gene are MNHNS and SASEGT. V gave up 5 bases and J gave up 5 bases, with 21 bases separating them. The CDR3 sequence is CASSPRLRSAQETQYF. CDR3 DNA sequence: TGTGCCAGCAGTCCCAGGCTTCGGAGCGCACAGGAGACCCAGTACTTC.

This sequence joins TRBV29-1 and TRBJ2-6; no firm D call. Germline lookup yields CDR1 SQVTM and CDR2 ANQGSEA. The CDR3 totals 14 residues. Trimming took off 4 bases at V and 0 bases at J, with 7 bases between the two ends. The CDR3 DNA sequence: TGCAGCGTTGGCGGATTCTCTGGGGCCAACGTCCTGACTTTC. Translated, it gives CSVGGFSGANVLTF.

This clonotype was seen more than once but under ten times. V is TRBV29-1 and J is TRBJ2-6, with D perhaps TRBD1 (6 bases). The CDR3 runs 14 residues. The V end lost 4 bases, the J end lost 0 bases, and 7 bases lay between the germline ends. CDR1 SQVTM and CDR2 ANQGSEA come from the germline V gene. The CDR3 sequence is CSVGDNSGANVLTF. CDR3 nucleotide sequence: TGCAGCGTTGGGGACAACTCTGGGGCCAACGTCCTGACTTTC. Using reference TRBV29-1 and TRBJ2-6 for the parts outside the CDR3, the full variable domain is SAVISQKPSRDICQRGTSLTIQCQVDSQVTMMFWYRQQPGQSLTLIATANQGSEATYESGFVIDKFPISRPNLTFSTLTVSNMSPEDSSIYLCSVGDNSGANVLTFGAGSRLTVL.

Notes on this clonotype: Just one base apart from a much larger clone, this may be a read error. The rearrangement links TRBV3-1 to TRBJ2-7, with 7 bases that match TRBD2. J lost 7 bases, V lost 5 bases, and 14 bases had no gene match. Germline lookup yields CDR1 LGHDT and CDR2 YNNKEL (reference sequence). The CDR3 sequence is 15 residues long. Written as DNA, the CDR3 is TGTGCCAGCAGCTCCCCCGGGACTAACTTGGAAGAGCAGTACTTC. Its protein is CASSSPGTNLEEQYF.

The chain has TRBV5-4 and TRBJ1-2, with TRBD1 identical over 9 bases. The CDR3 consists of 15 residues. V lost 2 bases and J lost 7; bases outside the gene matches: 9. Per the germline V gene, CDR1 is SGHNT and CDR2 is YYREEE (reference sequence). The CDR3 nucleotides read TGTGCCAGCAGCTTCAACAGGGGGCTAGGTGGTGGCTACACCTTC. It translates to CASSFNRGLGGGYTF.

This rearrangement joins TRBV10-3 to TRBJ1-6; D ambiguous. CDR3 length: 15 amino acids. In germline, CDR1 is ENHRY, CDR2 SYGVKD. Deletions cut 5 bases from V and 0 bases from J, with 8 bases between. CDR3 protein: CAISSWDSYNSPLHF. In DNA, the CDR3 is TGTGCCATCAGTTCTTGGGACTCCTATAATTCACCCCTCCACTTT.

Remarks on this clonotype: A much larger clone differs by one base, so this may be a read error. V usage is TRBV27 and J usage is TRBJ2-5; 9 bases match TRBD1. CDR3 length equals 17 residues. From germline, CDR1 is MNHEY and CDR2 SMNVEV (reference sequence). The CDR3 nucleotides read TGTGCCAGCAGTTCACTACCTTTGGGACAGGGTTATGAGACCCTGTACTTC. This sequence encodes CASSSLPLGQGYETLYF.

The table lists this clonotype with a few counts. This sequence may be a read error, since a much larger clone differs from it by one base. The chain joins TRBV2 to TRBJ2-7; 11 bases are a match to TRBD2. Germline loops: CDR1 SNHLY, CDR2 FYNNEI. The CDR3 consists of 15 residues. The DNA for the CDR3 is TGTGACAGCAGTGCCGGGACTAGCGGTCGCTACGAGCAGTACTTC. This sequence encodes CDSSAGTSGRYEQYF.

This clonotype was detected ten times or more. The chain recombines TRBV5-1 with TRBJ2-1; 7 bases map to TRBD1. After removal of 4 bases from V and 6 bases from J, the junction contained 4 bases not matched to a gene. The CDR3 has 13 residues. Germline lookup yields CDR1 SGHRS and CDR2 YFSETQ. The CDR3 bases are TGCGCCAGCAGCCTCCAGGGGGTCAATGAGCAGTTCTTC. Its protein is CASSLQGVNEQFF.

This rearrangement joins TRBV28 to TRBJ1-2; 8 bases are a match to TRBD1. Germline assignment: CDR1 MDHEN and CDR2 SYDVKM. The CDR3 runs 13 residues. Trimming at V came to 5 bases and at J to 8 bases, leaving 7 bases not matched to a gene. The CDR3 DNA reads TGTGCCAGCAGTCCTGGACAGGGCTTCGGCTACACCTTC. Its translation: CASSPGQGFGYTF.

On this clonotype itself: One end of the junction varies from germline; a read error may be responsible. V is TRBV12-3 or TRBV12-4 and J is TRBJ2-1; 12 bases are shared with TRBD2. This CDR3 is built from 14 residues. The CDR3 coding sequence is TGTGCCAGCAGTAACCGGACTAGCGGGGACAAGCGGCTCTTC. It is translated as CASSNRTSGDKRLF.

In its sample, this clonotype was seen many times. This chain uses TRBV2 with TRBJ2-1; TRBD2 agrees at 10 bases. V trimming: 2 bases; J trimming: 8 bases; junction bases outside the gene matches: 3. This CDR3 is 14 amino acids long. Germline V gives CDR1 SNHLY, CDR2 FYNNEI. CDR3 residues: CASSEIAGGDEQFF. Here the CDR3 DNA reads TGTGCCAGCAGTGAAATAGCGGGGGGTGATGAGCAGTTCTTC. Looking up the rest from reference TRBV2 and TRBJ2-1 gives the full variable domain: EPEVTQTPSHQVTQMGQEVILRCVPISNHLYFYWYRQILGQKVEFLVSFYNNEISEKSEIFDDQFSVERPDGSNFTLKIRSTKLEDSAMYFCASSEIAGGDEQFFGPGTRLTVL.

Remarks on this clonotype: At one boundary the junction diverges from the germline segment, which might be a read error. The genes are TRBV3-1 and TRBJ1-2, with D uncertain. Germline CDR1 and CDR2: LGHDT and YNNKEL (reference sequence). There are 13 residues in the CDR3. The CDR3 reads CAGRFDPWNGSTF. The CDR3 DNA reads TGTGCCGGCAGGTTCGACCCTTGGAATGGCTCCACCTTC.